Listed below are T cell receptor beta chains from one sample, sequenced in a study of OX40 agonist ivuxolimab in advanced cancers. TCRdb keeps only in-frame clones here, not all; method: immunoSEQ multiplex PCR. The table has about 53,000 clones, around 89% seen once. Sequenced here: CD4+ or CD8+ T cells sorted from blood, sampled in a trial of the OX40 agonist ivuxolimab. The receptors here all came from an adult with an advanced solid tumor such as melanoma, head and neck, liver or kidney cancer. The CDR3 runs from the conserved cysteine through the conserved F or W. D genes are given only for firm matches. Clone size appears in some rows only: once, few, many, or a class for an expanded clone.

D,J,V,size,DNA,CDR3
TRBD1,TRBJ2-2,TRBV7-2,.,TGTGCCAGCAGCTTCGACAGGGGGCCGGTCGGGGAGCTGTTTTTT,CASSFDRGPVGELFF
.,TRBJ2-5,TRBV6-6,.,TGTGCCAGCGGAGACGGGTTTGGGACCCAGTACTTC,CASGDGFGTQYF
.,TRBJ1-2,TRBV30,.,TGTGCCTGGAGTAGGGCCCGGTATAGTGGCTACACCTTC,CAWSRARYSGYTF
TRBD2,TRBJ2-5,TRBV19,.,TGTGCCAGTAGTTCCGTAGCGGGGGAGGAGACCCAGTACTTC,CASSSVAGEETQYF
TRBD2,TRBJ2-3,TRBV4-2,.,TGTGCCAGCAGCCCGGGACTAGCGGGGGGTCTATCCACAGATACGCAGTATTTT,CASSPGLAGGLSTDTQYF
.,TRBJ2-6,TRBV28,.,TGTGCCAGCAGTTTACGCCTCTCTGGGGCCAACGTCCTGACTTTC,CASSLRLSGANVLTF
.,TRBJ1-2,TRBV2,.,TGTGCCAGCAGACAGTACACAGTTAACTATGGCTACACCTTC,CASRQYTVNYGYTF
TRBD1,TRBJ2-7,TRBV6-4,.,TGTGCCAGGACGGGACAGGGGTACTTC,CARTGQGYF
.,TRBJ2-4,TRBV30,.,TGTGCCTTCAGGACTACTCGAGGCAAAAACATTCAGTACTTC,CAFRTTRGKNIQYF
.,TRBJ2-5,TRBV11-1,.,TGTGCCAGCAGCTTACAACCCTTCGAGGAGACCCAGTACTTC,CASSLQPFEETQYF
.,TRBJ2-7,TRBV6-6,.,TGTGCCAGCAGTTACCTCAGGGTGACCTACGAGCAGTACTTC,CASSYLRVTYEQYF
TRBD1,TRBJ2-5,TRBV6-5,.,TGTGCCAGCAGACGGACAGGAACACAAGAGACCCAGTACTTC,CASRRTGTQETQYF
.,TRBJ2-5,TRBV5-8,.,TGTGCCAGCAGCTTGGATAGGGCGACCCAGTACTTC,CASSLDRATQYF
TRBD1,TRBJ2-3,TRBV9,.,TGTGCCAGCAGCGGAGGGGTAGGGGGCGGGAGCACAGATACGCAGTATTTT,CASSGGVGGGSTDTQYF
.,TRBJ1-2,TRBV6-1,once,TGTGCCAGCATTCCAGGGAGAAGTCCTAACTATGGCTACACCTTC,CASIPGRSPNYGYTF
.,TRBJ2-7,TRBV28,.,TGTGCCAGCAGCCACACCTACGCGGGACTCGACTCCTACGAGCAGTACTTC,CASSHTYAGLDSYEQYF
.,TRBJ2-1,TRBV15,.,TGTGCCACCAGCAGATTAGGAGGAGGCCTAGGAGACAATGAGCAGTTCTTC,CATSRLGGGLGDNEQFF
.,TRBJ2-7,TRBV19,.,TGTGCCAGTAGTATGGCGCAGGCCACCTACGAGCAGTACTTC,CASSMAQATYEQYF
TRBD1,TRBJ1-5,TRBV7-2,.,TGTGCCAGCAGCTTAGCTTTGGTACAGGGGTCACAGCCCCAGCATTTT,CASSLALVQGSQPQHF
.,TRBJ2-5,TRBV11-2,.,TGTGCCAGCAGCTCGCTTGGGGGCCAAGAGACCCAGTACTTC,CASSSLGGQETQYF
.,TRBJ2-1,TRBV11-2,.,TGTGCCAGCACCAAAGGACAGGAGCAGTTCTTC,CASTKGQEQFF
.,TRBJ1-1,TRBV27,.,TGTGCCAGCAGTTTTAATTCGAACACTGAAGCTTTCTTT,CASSFNSNTEAFF
TRBD1,TRBJ1-1,TRBV5-1,.,TGCGCCAGCAGCATTGGACAGGGCGGGAACACTGAAGCTTTCTTT,CASSIGQGGNTEAFF
TRBD2,TRBJ2-3,TRBV11-2,.,TGTGCCAGCAGCTCCTCCCGGGCTAGCGGGCCTACTTCCACAGATACGCAGTATTTT,CASSSSRASGPTSTDTQYF
.,TRBJ2-1,TRBV2,.,TGTGCCAGCAGTGTAAGGTGGGAGCAGTTCTTC,CASSVRWEQFF
.,TRBJ1-5,TRBV6-6,.,TGTGCCAGCAGAGACACCAGCAATCAGCCCCAGCATTTT,CASRDTSNQPQHF
.,TRBJ2-7,TRBV28,.,TGTGCCAGCAGTTTCGAAGGAAGGTCCTACGAGCAGTACTTC,CASSFEGRSYEQYF
.,TRBJ1-3,TRBV5-1,.,TGCGCCAGCAGCTTGGCGGGGCCGCGCTCTGGAAACACCATATATTTT,CASSLAGPRSGNTIYF
TRBD2,TRBJ2-3,TRBV7-3,.,TGTGCCAGCAGCCCACGGGGAGGGACTTACACAGATACGCAGTATTTT,CASSPRGGTYTDTQYF
.,TRBJ2-7,TRBV6-6,.,TGTGCCAGCAGTTACGGTCAGTCGTACGAGCAGTACTTC,CASSYGQSYEQYF
.,TRBJ2-1,TRBV28,.,TGTGCCAGCAGTTTTGAGCATCTCCGGACGGGTGAGCAGTTCTTC,CASSFEHLRTGEQFF
.,TRBJ2-5,TRBV2,.,TGTGCCAGCAGTGTGTCGGAGACCCAGTACTTC,CASSVSETQYF
.,TRBJ2-1,TRBV11-2,.,TGTGCCAGCAGCCTTTACGGGGCCTACAATGAGCAGTTCTTC,CASSLYGAYNEQFF
.,TRBJ2-4,TRBV7-2,.,TGTGCCAGCAGCTTAGGAGGGGCCAGGGCGGACAAAAACATTCAGTACTTC,CASSLGGARADKNIQYF
.,TRBJ2-2,TRBV30,.,TGTGCCTGGAGTGTTCTTGCGGTAGCGAACACCGGGGAGCTGTTTTTT,CAWSVLAVANTGELFF
.,TRBJ2-1,TRBV6-1,.,TGTGCCAGCAGTGAACTTGGGGGCAGCAGCTCCTACAATGAGCAGTTCTTC,CASSELGGSSSYNEQFF
.,TRBJ1-2,TRBV2,.,TGTGCCAGCTTGTTTGCTAACTATGGCTACACCTTC,CASLFANYGYTF
TRBD1,TRBJ2-3,TRBV2,.,TGTGCCAGCAGGATGACAGGGGGAGCAATAACAGATACGCAGTATTTT,CASRMTGGAITDTQYF
.,TRBJ2-1,TRBV6-1,.,TGTGCCAGCAGTGCGTTTGGCTCAGGTGAGCAGTTCTTC,CASSAFGSGEQFF
TRBD1,TRBJ2-7,TRBV19,.,TGTGCCAGTAGTTCGCGGACAGGCTACGAGCAGTACTTC,CASSSRTGYEQYF
.,TRBJ1-1,TRBV28,.,TGTGCCGTGATGAGGGTTGGGTTAAGAGTGAACACTGAAGCTTTCTTT,CAVMRVGLRVNTEAFF
.,TRBJ1-3,TRBV7-2,.,TGTGCCAGCAGTTTAACGGCCTCTGGAAACACCATATATTTT,CASSLTASGNTIYF
.,TRBJ2-1,TRBV9,.,TGTGCCAGCAGCCCCACGGCGAGGGAGCTGTCTGGGGGTGAGCAGTTCTTC,CASSPTARELSGGEQFF
.,TRBJ1-3,TRBV28,.,TGTGCCAGCAGTCCCCTCGCGGGATCAGGAAACACCATATATTTT,CASSPLAGSGNTIYF
.,TRBJ2-1,TRBV5-1,.,TGCGCCAGCCTGATTAGAGGAGAATCCTACAATGAGCAGTTCTTC,CASLIRGESYNEQFF
.,TRBJ2-7,TRBV6-6,.,TGTGCCAGCAGTTACTCGGGATTTCGGGAGCAGTACTTC,CASSYSGFREQYF
.,TRBJ2-7,TRBV11-2,once,TGTGCCAGCAGCTTAGATCAAGAGGGGGCCTACGAGCAGTACTTC,CASSLDQEGAYEQYF
.,TRBJ2-5,TRBV25-1,.,TGTGCCAGCAGTGATGATGGAGGAAAGTCAAAAGAGACCCAGTACTTC,CASSDDGGKSKETQYF
.,TRBJ1-1,TRBV5-4,.,TGTGCCAGCAGCTCCGGACAGCAGAACACTGAAGCTTTCTTT,CASSSGQQNTEAFF
.,TRBJ2-3,TRBV7-2,.,TGTGCCAGCAGCCGTGAGGGGGGCACAGATACGCAGTATTTT,CASSREGGTDTQYF
.,TRBJ1-5,TRBV28,few,TGTGCCAGCAGTTTAACGAGTTCTAGCAATCAGCCCCAGCATTTT,CASSLTSSSNQPQHF
.,TRBJ1-3,TRBV11-2,.,TGTGCCAGCAGCTCCCTCAGGGGCAGCTCTGGAAACACCATATATTTT,CASSSLRGSSGNTIYF